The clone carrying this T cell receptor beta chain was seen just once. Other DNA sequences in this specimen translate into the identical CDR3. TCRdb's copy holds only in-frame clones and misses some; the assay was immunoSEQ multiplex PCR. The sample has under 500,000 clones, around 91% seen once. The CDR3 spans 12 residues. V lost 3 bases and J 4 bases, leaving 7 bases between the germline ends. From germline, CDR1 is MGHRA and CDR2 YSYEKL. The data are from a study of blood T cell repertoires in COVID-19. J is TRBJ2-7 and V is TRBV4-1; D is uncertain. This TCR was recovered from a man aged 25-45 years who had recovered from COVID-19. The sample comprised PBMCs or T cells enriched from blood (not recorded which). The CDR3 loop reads CASSQLGYEQYF. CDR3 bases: TGCGCCAGCAGCCAGCTAGGTTACGAGCAGTACTTC.